The present T cell receptor (beta chain) was sequenced within a study of blood T cell repertoires in COVID-19. This CDR3 is 19 amino acids long. Trimming removed 5 bases from V and 0 bases from J, with 20 bases in between. The germline gives CDR1 SEHNR, CDR2 FQNEAQ (reference sequence). Method: immunoSEQ multiplex PCR; TCRdb's copy keeps in-frame clones and lacks some. The table lists 200,000 to 250,000 clones, around four fifths of them singletons. The TCR originated in a woman aged 45-59 years who had been exposed to COVID-19. The sequenced sample consisted of PBMCs or T cells enriched from blood (not recorded which). The V and J genes are TRBV7-9 and TRBJ2-6, with a tentative D call TRBD2 (5 bases). The CDR3 nucleotides read TGTGCCAGCAGCGTCCTTTCGGGATCCTTTAGCTCTGGGGCCAACGTCCTGACTTTC. Translating gives CASSVLSGSFSSGANVLTF. Combining the CDR3 with reference TRBV7-9 and TRBJ2-6 gives the whole variable domain DTGVSQNPRHKITKRGQNVTFRCDPISEHNRLYWYRQTLGQGPEFLTYFQNEAQLEKSRLLSDRFSAERPKGSFSTLEIQRTEQGDSAMYLCASSVLSGSFSSGANVLTFGAGSRLTVL.